Reported below is one TCR beta chain. The antigen remains undetermined. The sample contains more than one DNA sequence encoding this CDR3. The sample belongs to a study of beta chain features in type 1 diabetes. Of the isolated RNA, all was reverse transcribed, and so the sequenced material was expressed TCRB transcripts. Sequencing was performed with immunoSEQ multiplex PCR; in TCRdb, only in-frame clones are kept and a portion is missing. Of about 160,000 clones listed, 8% to 9.5% are singletons. Sorting of CD4+ naive, central memory, regulatory and stem cell-like memory cells was performed via CD45RO/CCR7/CD25/CD127/CD95/CD27. Whole-study findings and limits: A greater similarity of naive, central memory and Treg TCRB repertoires was seen among patients than among healthy donors. The study found moderately but significantly shorter TCRB CDR3s in all four CD4+ subsets of Type 1 diabetes patients. VDJ junctions from type 1 diabetes patients carried fewer insertions and larger deletions.

The germline gives CDR1 SGHRS, CDR2 YFSETQ. The CDR3 is made up of 15 amino acids. The V segment lost 2 bases and the J segment 6 bases; nucleotides outside the gene matches: 1. The sequence came from a woman aged 18-29 years with type 1 diabetes. The chain couples TRBV5-1 to TRBJ2-2, with TRBD2 matching 13 bases. Sequenced material: central memory CD4+ T cells from blood. This CDR3 is CASSLGLAGAGELFF. CDR3 DNA sequence: TGCGCCAGCAGCTTAGGACTAGCGGGAGCCGGGGAGCTGTTTTTT.